The next 22 T cell receptor beta chains were all read from a single sample in a study of vaccination effects on CD4 cells after COVID-19. Data came from immunoSEQ multiplex PCR; TCRdb stores just in-frame clones and leaves some out. The sample yields about 63,000 clones, less than 80% seen once. Using viral peptide pools, the ViraFEST assay grew out antigen-specific CD4+ T cells prior to sequencing. With approximately ten days of culture completed, CD4+ T cells were isolated. None of the vaccinated had previously contracted SARS-CoV-2, and their nucleocapsid antibodies tested negative. These receptors are not linked to any known antigen. Specimen: CD4+ T cells from PBMCs cultured with HCoV-OC43 spike peptides, collected before COVID-19 vaccination. As for subset: HCoV-OC43 spike overlapping peptide pool stimulation. These receptor sequences come from a human donor who received a COVID-19 vaccine.

The sample holds a few counts of this clone. The chain combines TRBV10-1 with TRBJ2-3; D tentatively reads TRBD1 or TRBD2 (5 bases each). The V end was cut by 8 bases, the J end by 2 bases, with 8 bases between. This CDR3 is 12 amino acids long. Germline V lookup: CDR1 WNHNN, CDR2 SYGVQD (reference sequence). CDR3 nucleotides: TGCGCCAGCGGGGGTAACACAGATACGCAGTATTTT. This translates into CASGGNTDTQYF.

This clone appeared a single time. The chain links TRBV24-1 to TRBJ2-5; D not resolved. This CDR3 has 14 amino acids. Per germline, CDR1 KGHDR and CDR2 SFDVKD. The V end was cut by 1 base, the J end by 2 bases, with 7 bases between. The CDR3 DNA sequence: TGTGCCACCAGTGATTTCGACCAGCAAGAGACCCAGTACTTC. This gives the protein CATSDFDQQETQYF.

The chain recombines TRBV7-9 with TRBJ1-5; the D gene is possibly TRBD1 (6 bases). This CDR3 is 13 amino acids long. The V and J ends lost 3 bases and 6 bases respectively, with 9 bases between them. In germline, CDR1 is SEHNR, CDR2 FQNEAQ (reference sequence). The CDR3 bases are TGTGCCAGCAGCTTTGGGGGCGGTCAGCCCCAGCATTTT. This gives the protein CASSFGGGQPQHF.

The rearrangement joins TRBV7-8 to TRBJ1-6; tentatively, D is TRBD1 (6 bases). The V end was cut by 1 base, the J end by 3 bases, with 7 bases between. There are 15 residues in the CDR3. The germline V gene encodes CDR1 SGHVS and CDR2 FQNEAQ. CDR3 loop: CASSLEQGYNSPLHF. CDR3 in DNA: TGTGCCAGCAGCTTAGAACAGGGCTATAATTCACCCCTCCACTTT.

The chain employs TRBV7-3 and TRBJ2-6; TRBD2 is a possible D gene (5 bases). The CDR3 spans 15 residues. V was shortened by 3 bases and J by 2 bases, with 8 bases between the two germline ends. The germline V gene encodes CDR1 SGHTA and CDR2 FQGTGA. The DNA of the CDR3 is TGTGCCAGCAGCTTCGGGGTGCCTGGGGCCAACGTCCTGACTTTC. As protein: CASSFGVPGANVLTF.

This rearrangement joins TRBV11-2 to TRBJ2-7, with D possibly being TRBD1 (6 bases). The V end was cut by 5 bases, the J end by 5 bases, with 19 bases between. The germline V gene encodes CDR1 SGHAT and CDR2 FQNNGV. The CDR3 has 15 residues. CDR3 region: CASSLNLQQGNEQYV. The CDR3 DNA follows: TGTGCCAGCAGCCTTAACCTCCAACAGGGAAACGAGCAGTACGTC.

This chain links TRBV28 with TRBJ1-4; D remains unclear. The CDR3 sequence is 14 residues long. The V and J ends lost 3 bases and 4 bases respectively, with 9 bases between them. Germline V gene sequence: CDR1 MDHEN, CDR2 SYDVKM. The CDR3 nucleotides read TGTGCCAGCAGTTTGCCCAGCTTTAATGAAAAACTGTTTTTT. Its protein is CASSLPSFNEKLFF.

The chain recombines TRBV19 with TRBJ1-3, with 8 nucleotides matching TRBD1. With 6 bases clipped from V and 0 bases from J, the junction kept 7 bases outside the gene matches. The germline V gene has CDR1 LNHDA and CDR2 SQIVND (reference sequence). This CDR3 region has 16 residues. CDR3 sequence reads: CASSDRGAFSGNTIYF. The CDR3 nucleotides are TGTGCCAGTAGCGACAGGGGCGCCTTCTCTGGAAACACCATATATTTT.

This chain uses TRBV5-4 with TRBJ2-5; 8 bases line up with TRBD1. The V gene's germline CDR1 is SGHNT and CDR2 YYREEE (reference sequence). CDR3 length: 15 amino acids. The ends lost 4 bases at V and 4 bases at J; junction bases unmatched: 9. The CDR3 nucleotides read TGTGCCAGCAGCGATCCTAGGACAGGGCCAGAGACCCAGTACTTC. Its translation: CASSDPRTGPETQYF.

This clone came up a few times. The chain carries TRBV3-1 (or the pseudogene TRBV3-2) and TRBJ1-4, with 9 bases matching TRBD1. The germline V gene has CDR1 LGHDT and CDR2 YNNKEL (reference sequence). The V and J ends lost 3 bases and 5 bases, in that order; junction bases with no gene match: 4. This CDR3 has 15 amino acids. DNA for the CDR3: TGTGCCAGCAGCCAGGGGACAGGGAGAAATGAAAAACTGTTTTTT. Encoded protein: CASSQGTGRNEKLFF.

This rearrangement joins TRBV6-1 to TRBJ1-6; D not certain. The germline V gene encodes CDR1 MNHNS and CDR2 SASEGT. The ends were cut back, 2 bases at V and 13 bases at J, with 6 bases in the middle. The length of the CDR3 is 11 residues. Here the CDR3 DNA reads TGTGCCAGCAGTGAAATGGCTCCCCTCCACTTT. Amino acids: CASSEMAPLHF.

The chain joins TRBV24-1 to TRBJ2-5; D gene unclear. V was shortened by 3 bases and J by 3 bases, with 10 bases between the two germline ends. Germline values: CDR1 KGHDR, CDR2 SFDVKD. The length of the CDR3 is 14 residues. For the CDR3, the DNA is TGTGCCACCAGTGATAGAAGTGCGAAAGAGACCCAGTACTTC. Its translation is CATSDRSAKETQYF.

This clone was counted only a few times. This chain joins TRBV28 and TRBJ2-1, with 9 positions matching TRBD2. The CDR3 contains 17 residues. The germline V gene encodes CDR1 MDHEN and CDR2 SYDVKM. Trimming at V came to 2 bases and at J to 8 bases, leaving 13 bases not matched to a gene. CDR3 residues: CASSLSSSSGMVDEQFF. DNA for the CDR3: TGTGCCAGCAGTTTAAGTTCATCTAGCGGGATGGTGGATGAGCAGTTCTTC.

The gene calls are TRBV6-5 and TRBJ1-2; D might be TRBD1 (6 bases). Deletions cut 7 bases from V and 7 bases from J, with 19 bases between. The length of the CDR3 is 14 residues. Germline CDR1 reads MNHEY; CDR2 reads SVGAGI. The CDR3 protein is CASTSRTGTRGYTF. DNA for the CDR3: TGTGCCAGCACCTCCAGAACAGGGACTCGTGGCTACACCTTC.

The chain is built from TRBV5-1 and TRBJ1-5; 8 nucleotides line up with TRBD1. The CDR3 loop spans 15 amino acids. V shed 0 bases and J 5 bases; nucleotides not matched to a gene: 4. CDR1 is SGHRS, CDR2 YFSETQ, per germline. As DNA, the CDR3 is TGCGCCAGCAGCTTGGGGACAGGGAAGGATCAGCCCCAGCATTTT. Translated, it gives CASSLGTGKDQPQHF.

The chain couples TRBV12-5 to TRBJ2-7, with 7 bases that match TRBD2. Germline V gene data show CDR1 as LGHNT and CDR2 as FRNRAP. The CDR3 spans 15 residues. V dropped 4 bases and J dropped 2; count of bases not matched to a gene: 8. The CDR3 loop reads CASGSPGGSPYEQYV. The CDR3 DNA follows: TGTGCTAGTGGTTCCCCCGGGGGGAGCCCCTACGAGCAGTACGTC.

The V and J genes are TRBV7-3 and TRBJ1-3, with D uncertain. Trimming removed 6 bases at V and 2 bases at J, with 8 bases between. Per the germline V gene, CDR1 is SGHTA and CDR2 is FQGTGA. The CDR3 extends over 13 amino acids. The CDR3 DNA is TGTGCCAGCAGTATCACTCCTGGAAACACCATATATTTT. It encodes CASSITPGNTIYF.

The gene calls are TRBV6-5 and TRBJ1-3, with D possibly being TRBD1 (5 bases). The CDR3 spans 12 residues. The germline CDR1 and CDR2 sequences are MNHEY and SVGAGI. V shed 8 bases and J shed 4 bases, with 9 bases lying between them. The CDR3 loop is CASQGPGNTIYF. The CDR3 DNA reads TGTGCCAGCCAGGGTCCCGGAAACACCATATATTTT.

This chain links TRBV5-1 with TRBJ1-4; TRBD1 is a possible D gene (6 bases). The V end lost 1 base, the J end lost 9 bases, and 13 bases lay between the germline ends. The CDR3 covers 14 residues. CDR1 SGHRS and CDR2 YFSETQ come from the germline V gene. In DNA form, the CDR3 reads TGCGCCAGCAGCTTGACCGAGGGGGGGAAAAAACTGTTTTTT. It codes for CASSLTEGGKKLFF.

The genes are TRBV12-5 and TRBJ1-5; unclear D gene. Germline CDR1 LGHNT, CDR2 FRNRAP. The V and J ends lost 0 bases and 3 bases respectively, with 15 bases between them. This CDR3 has 17 amino acids. The CDR3 reads CASGLVLGRSNNQPQHF. As DNA, the CDR3 is TGTGCTAGTGGTTTGGTACTAGGGAGGTCGAACAATCAGCCCCAGCATTTT.

The chain recombines TRBV27 with TRBJ2-1; 9 bases map to TRBD2. J gave up 9 bases and V 2 bases, and 8 bases lay outside the gene matches. This CDR3 comprises 15 residues. Germline CDR1 and CDR2: MNHEY and SMNVEV (reference sequence). The CDR3 coding sequence is TGTGCCAGCAGTTTAGTTAGCGGGGGCCCCGGTGAGCAGTTCTTC. Protein: CASSLVSGGPGEQFF.

The V gene is TRBV5-1, the J gene TRBJ2-5; D possibly corresponds to TRBD2 (5 bases). V dropped 0 bases and J dropped 0 bases, with 9 bases sitting between them. The CDR3 has 15 residues. Germline lookup yields CDR1 SGHRS and CDR2 YFSETQ. CDR3 in amino acids: CASSLDGVYQETQYF. The CDR3 nucleotides read TGCGCCAGCAGCTTGGACGGGGTATACCAAGAGACCCAGTACTTC.